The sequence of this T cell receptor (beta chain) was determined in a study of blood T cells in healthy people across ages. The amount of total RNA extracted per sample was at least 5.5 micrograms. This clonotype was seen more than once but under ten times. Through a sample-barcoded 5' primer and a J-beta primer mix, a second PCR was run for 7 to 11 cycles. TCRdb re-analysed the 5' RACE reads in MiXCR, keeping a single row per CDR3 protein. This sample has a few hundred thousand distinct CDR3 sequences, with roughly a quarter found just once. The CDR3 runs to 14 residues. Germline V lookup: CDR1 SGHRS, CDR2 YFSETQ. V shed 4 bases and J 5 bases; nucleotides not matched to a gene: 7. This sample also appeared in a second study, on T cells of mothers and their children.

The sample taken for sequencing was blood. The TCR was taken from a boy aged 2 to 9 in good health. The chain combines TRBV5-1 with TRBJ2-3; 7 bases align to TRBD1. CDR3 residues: CASSRRGGEDTQYF. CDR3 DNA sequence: TGCGCCAGCAGCAGAAGAGGGGGCGAAGATACGCAGTATTTT.